The 29 T cell receptor beta chains below were found in one sample sequenced in a study of Graves' ophthalmopathy and Graves' hyperthyroidism. From RNA, the CDR3 regions of TCR beta chains were amplified and sequenced. In the first round, RT-PCR was carried out with HTBI primers, and a multiplex PCR formed the second round. One entry per CDR3 protein, called by TCRdb with MiXCR from the multiplex PCR reads. The sample holds about 16,000 distinct CDR3 sequences; 45% to 55% are singletons and the top ten take roughly 25%. Sequenced material: peripheral blood. The receptors come from a woman in her 40s with stable Graves' hyperthyroidism.

The CDR3 DNA sequence: TGTGCCAGCAGCCAAGGACAGGGAGGCTATCAGCCCCAGCATTTT. Its translation: CASSQGQGGYQPQHF. J is TRBJ1-5 and V is TRBV13, with 8 bases aligning to TRBD1. Germline values: CDR1 PRHDT, CDR2 FYEKMQ (reference sequence). V shed 5 bases and J 5 bases; nucleotides not matched to a gene: 8. This CDR3 region has 15 residues.

The J gene is TRBJ2-6, the V gene TRBV7-6; D unclear. Trimming cost V 5 bases and J 0 bases, with 8 bases left between them. There are 15 residues in the CDR3. In germline, CDR1 is SGHVS, CDR2 FNYEAQ. The DNA for the CDR3 is TGTGCCAGCAGCCCTCAGTTCTCTGGGGCCAACGTCCTGACTTTC. The encoded protein is CASSPQFSGANVLTF. The full variable domain, rest sourced from reference TRBV7-6 and TRBJ2-6, is GAGVSQSPRYKVTKRGQDVALRCDPISGHVSLYWYRQALGQGPEFLTYFNYEAQQDKSGLPNDRFSAERPEGSISTLTIQRTEQRDSAMYRCASSPQFSGANVLTFGAGSRLTVL.

There are many counts of this clonotype. The genes are TRBV5-8 and TRBJ1-4; D is perhaps TRBD1 (5 bases). Trimming cost V 5 bases and J 5 bases, with 10 bases left between them. The germline gives CDR1 SGHTS, CDR2 YDEGEE. The CDR3 is made up of 13 amino acids. The CDR3 DNA reads as TGTGCCAGCAGGGGGCAGTTAAATGAAAAACTGTTTTTT. Its protein is CASRGQLNEKLFF.

In its sample, this clonotype was seen once. The chain combines TRBV10-2 with TRBJ2-7; TRBD2 matches at 8 bases. The CDR3 is 17 residues long. The trim removed 1 base at V and 5 bases at J, leaving 13 bases unmatched. From germline, CDR1 is WSHSY and CDR2 SAAADI. The CDR3 DNA sequence: TGCGCCAGCAGTGAGTTTCGGCTCGGGGGGGGGCAGGACGAGCAGTACTTC. Encoded protein: CASSEFRLGGGQDEQYF.

As regards this clonotype: A junction end diverges from the germline sequence, so it may reflect a read error. This chain uses TRBV15 with TRBJ2-5; D remains unclear. CDR1 is LNHNV, CDR2 YYDKDF, per germline (reference sequence). This CDR3 is 13 amino acids long. The CDR3 DNA reads TGTGCCACCAACAGACACGTCCAAGAGACCCAGTACTTC. It translates to CATNRHVQETQYF.

The V call is TRBV25-1, the J call TRBJ2-1; 7 nucleotides agree with TRBD2. The J segment lost 1 base and the V segment lost 3 bases, leaving 9 bases of the junction unmatched. The length of the CDR3 is 17 residues. CDR1 is MGHDK, CDR2 SYGVNS, per germline. CDR3: CASSDGTTGRSYNEQFF. The CDR3 DNA sequence: TGTGCCAGCAGTGACGGGACTACGGGAAGGTCCTACAATGAGCAGTTCTTC.

With regard to this clonotype: The junction does not match germline at one end; this may be a read error. V gene TRBV9 combines with J gene TRBJ2-2; 7 bases line up with TRBD2. This CDR3 contains 17 residues. In germline, CDR1 is SGDLS, CDR2 YYNGEE. The CDR3 loop reads CASRVDSGGPNTGELFF. The DNA for the CDR3 is TGTGCCAGCCGCGTCGACTCGGGGGGTCCGAACACCGGGGAGCTGTTTTTT.

Ten or more counts support this clonotype. This chain joins TRBV2 and TRBJ1-1; D unclear. Germline CDR1 is SNHLY and CDR2 is FYNNEI. This CDR3 comprises 14 residues. Trimming took 6 bases from V and 1 from J, leaving 12 bases between them. The CDR3 loop is CASSARTGNTEAFF. CDR3 nucleotides: TGTGCCAGCAGCGCCCGGACGGGGAACACTGAAGCTTTCTTT.

J is TRBJ2-1 and V is TRBV29-1; possible D gene TRBD2, 6 bases. CDR3 size: 16 residues. The germline CDR1 and CDR2 sequences are SQVTM and ANQGSEA. V lost 4 bases and J 0 bases, leaving 16 bases between the germline ends. This chain's CDR3 is CSVGGSLASSYNEQFF. CDR3 DNA: TGCAGCGTTGGGGGATCCCTAGCGAGCTCCTACAATGAGCAGTTCTTC.

A few counts support this clonotype. Since a much larger clone is just one base distant, this may be a read error. This chain links TRBV7-3 with TRBJ2-2; D not certain. The CDR3 covers 15 residues. CDR1 and CDR2 from the germline V gene are SGHTA and FQGTGA. The germline V and J ends were trimmed by 4 bases and 4 bases, with 13 bases remaining between them. The CDR3 loop reads CASSSPGVSTGELFF. CDR3 DNA sequence: TGTGCCAGCAGCTCCCCTGGCGTAAGCACCGGGGAGCTGTTTTTT.

DNA for the CDR3: TGTGCCAGCAGACTGATAGCGGGAGAGGCAGATACGCAGTATTTT. It encodes CASRLIAGEADTQYF. The V and J genes are TRBV7-8 and TRBJ2-3, with 9 bases fitting TRBD2. CDR1 and CDR2 (germline): SGHVS, FQNEAQ. The CDR3 totals 15 residues. With 6 bases clipped from V and 4 bases from J, the junction kept 8 bases outside the gene matches.

This clonotype was observed a handful of times. No conserved phenylalanine or tryptophan ends this CDR3, so it is likely a read error. The V gene is TRBV20-1, the J gene TRBJ1-5, with D maybe TRBD1 (5 bases). Germline-derived CDR1 and CDR2 are DFQATT and SNEGSKA (reference sequence). CDR3 size: 13 residues. The CDR3, as DNA: TGCAATGCTAGGGGTTTCGACAATCAGCCCCAGCATCTT. It is translated as CNARGFDNQPQHL.

V gene TRBV20-1 combines with J gene TRBJ2-5; D not certain. With 3 bases removed from V and 5 bases from J, the gap between germline ends came to 13 bases. Germline V gene sequence: CDR1 DFQATT, CDR2 SNEGSKA (reference sequence). CDR3 size: 13 residues. CDR3 DNA sequence: TGCAGTGCTAGTCGACATTCCGTGGAGACCCAGTACTTC. Its protein is CSASRHSVETQYF.

The CDR3, as DNA: TGTGCCTGGAGTGCTAATTCACCCCTCCACTTT. This gives the protein CAWSANSPLHF. The chain couples TRBV30 to TRBJ1-6; D not resolved. The CDR3 totals 11 residues. Germline V CDR1 and CDR2: GTSNPN, SVGIG (reference sequence). V dropped 1 base and J dropped 6 bases, with 1 base sitting between them.

The chain combines TRBV10-1 with TRBJ2-7, with TRBD1 identical over 8 bases. With 7 bases clipped from V and 5 bases from J, the junction kept 7 bases outside the gene matches. The CDR3 has 13 residues. In germline, CDR1 is WNHNN, CDR2 SYGVQD (reference sequence). CDR3 loop: CASTGQGSNEQYF. The CDR3 bases are TGCGCCAGCACCGGACAGGGTTCGAACGAGCAGTACTTC.

Only a few counts were recorded for this clonotype. This chain joins TRBV6-6 and TRBJ1-1; 7 bases are shared with TRBD1. In germline, CDR1 is MNHNY, CDR2 SVGAGI (reference sequence). The CDR3 is 15 residues long. Trimming at V came to 8 bases and at J to 0 bases, leaving 9 bases not matched to a gene. The DNA of the CDR3 is TGTGCCAGCGGGAGTACCGGGACAGTGAACACTGAAGCTTTCTTT. Translating it yields CASGSTGTVNTEAFF.

Comment on this clonotype: A read error may explain this, as a much larger clone is one base away. The chain links TRBV19 to TRBJ1-1; D gene unclear. CDR1 and CDR2 from the germline V gene are LNHDA and SQIVND (reference sequence). This CDR3 comprises 16 residues. DNA of the CDR3: TGTGCCAGTATTATAAGCTCCGAGACCCGGGGCACTGAAGCTTTCTTT. Protein product: CASIISSETRGTEAFF.

The chain combines TRBV24-1 with TRBJ1-5; possible D gene TRBD1, 5 bases. The germline V gene has CDR1 KGHDR and CDR2 SFDVKD. The CDR3 has 14 residues. V lost 9 bases to trimming and J lost 11 bases, with 22 bases between them. The CDR3, as DNA: TGTGCCACCGAGTCTGGTTGGGGCCAAGAGACCCAGCATTTT. Translating gives CATESGWGQETQHF.

This clonotype has a count of ten or more. J is TRBJ1-2 and V is TRBV5-4; the D gene is possibly TRBD1 (6 bases). Germline CDR1 reads SGHNT; CDR2 reads YYREEE (reference sequence). The length of the CDR3 is 13 residues. With 1 base removed from V and 9 bases from J, the gap between germline ends came to 13 bases. The CDR3 nucleotides read TGTGCCAGCAGCTTGTTACAGGGTTTGAGCTACACCTTC. Its protein is CASSLLQGLSYTF.

In regard to this clonotype: The CDR3 carries no conserved terminal phenylalanine or tryptophan, so it likely arises from a read error. The chain carries TRBV11-2 and TRBJ2-7; D call uncertain. This CDR3 contains 11 residues. Per the germline V gene, CDR1 is SGHAT and CDR2 is FQNNGV. V was pared by 6 bases and J by 2 bases, with 5 bases between. CDR3 bases: TGTGCCAGCAGTACGACCTACGAGCAGTACCTC. Protein: CASSTTYEQYL.

The chain recombines TRBV15 with TRBJ2-5; no reliable D call. Between the trimmed V and J ends, which lost 1 base and 4 bases, there was a span of 7 bases. CDR3 length: 13 residues. In germline, CDR1 is LNHNV, CDR2 YYDKDF (reference sequence). CDR3 bases: TGTGCCACCAGCAGAGCCGTCCCAGAGACCCAGTACTTC. Encoded protein: CATSRAVPETQYF.

In this sample, this clonotype turned up once. At one end the junction does not follow the germline gene, possibly because of a read error. The J gene is TRBJ1-5, the V gene TRBV20-1; D perhaps matches TRBD1 (6 bases). Germline assignment: CDR1 DFQATT and CDR2 SNEGSKA (reference sequence). The CDR3 has 14 residues. DNA for the CDR3: TGCAGTGCTAGCCAAAAAAGGGACAATCAGTCCCAGCATTTT. It codes for CSASQKRDNQSQHF.

This clonotype was observed once. The rearrangement uses TRBV7-6 and TRBJ2-7, with D possibly being TRBD1 (6 bases). This CDR3 is 14 amino acids long. V lost 5 bases, J lost 5 bases, and 16 bases lay in between. Germline V gene data show CDR1 as SGHVS and CDR2 as FNYEAQ. The CDR3 DNA is TGTGCCAGCAGCCCCAGGGGTGGGATCGACGAGCAGTACTTC. It specifies CASSPRGGIDEQYF.

With regard to this clonotype: Here the CDR3 omits its conserved ending phenylalanine or tryptophan, so a read error is the likely source. The chain recombines TRBV19 with TRBJ2-1; D not certain. CDR3 length: 16 residues. Trimming pared 5 bases from V and 3 bases from J, leaving 17 bases between. Germline CDR1 reads LNHDA; CDR2 reads SQIVND (reference sequence). The CDR3 region is CASSADGVWGYNEQFL. The DNA of the CDR3 is TGTGCCAGTAGTGCGGATGGGGTCTGGGGCTACAATGAGCAGTTCCTC.

This clonotype was detected ten times or more. The rearrangement uses TRBV2 and TRBJ2-1, with 13 bases lining up with TRBD2. The junction had 8 bases not matched to a gene; V was cut back by 6 bases and J by 6 bases. CDR3 length: 16 amino acids. Germline V gene lookup returns CDR1 SNHLY and CDR2 FYNNEI. DNA for the CDR3: TGTGCCAGCAGACTTACCGGGACTAGCGGGATCAATGAGCAGTTCTTC. Translating it yields CASRLTGTSGINEQFF.

This clonotype has only a few counts. The V and J genes are TRBV18 and TRBJ2-7, with D unclear. V lost 3 bases and J lost 5, with 11 bases in between. Germline CDR1 is KGHSH and CDR2 is LQKENI. This CDR3 is 13 amino acids long. The CDR3 spells CASSPARVNEQYF. CDR3 DNA sequence: TGTGCCAGCTCACCGGCTAGGGTTAACGAGCAGTACTTC.

Sample share makes this clonotype medium-sized. The rearrangement joins TRBV10-3 to TRBJ2-5; no clear D gene. This CDR3 is 14 amino acids long. Germline values: CDR1 ENHRY, CDR2 SYGVKD. V shed 0 bases and J shed 3 bases, with 8 bases lying between them. The CDR3 is CAISESAREETQYF. The DNA of the CDR3 is TGTGCCATCAGTGAGTCGGCTAGGGAAGAGACCCAGTACTTC.

The rearrangement uses TRBV6-1 and TRBJ2-1; 11 nucleotides line up with TRBD2. The CDR3 consists of 16 residues. Germline CDR1 MNHNS, CDR2 SASEGT. J gave up 7 bases and V 0 bases, and 5 bases lay outside the gene matches. The CDR3 DNA sequence: TGTGCCAGCAGTGAAGCTAGCGGGGGGGGGGCAAATGAGCAGTTCTTC. Protein: CASSEASGGGANEQFF.

This sequence joins TRBV29-1 and TRBJ1-5, with a weak D call TRBD1 (5 bases). CDR3 length equals 13 residues. Germline values: CDR1 SQVTM, CDR2 ANQGSEA. Trimming removed 0 bases at V and 4 bases at J, with 7 bases between. DNA for the CDR3: TGCAGCGTTGAAGAGGCAGGGAATCAGCCCCAGCATTTT. This translates into CSVEEAGNQPQHF.